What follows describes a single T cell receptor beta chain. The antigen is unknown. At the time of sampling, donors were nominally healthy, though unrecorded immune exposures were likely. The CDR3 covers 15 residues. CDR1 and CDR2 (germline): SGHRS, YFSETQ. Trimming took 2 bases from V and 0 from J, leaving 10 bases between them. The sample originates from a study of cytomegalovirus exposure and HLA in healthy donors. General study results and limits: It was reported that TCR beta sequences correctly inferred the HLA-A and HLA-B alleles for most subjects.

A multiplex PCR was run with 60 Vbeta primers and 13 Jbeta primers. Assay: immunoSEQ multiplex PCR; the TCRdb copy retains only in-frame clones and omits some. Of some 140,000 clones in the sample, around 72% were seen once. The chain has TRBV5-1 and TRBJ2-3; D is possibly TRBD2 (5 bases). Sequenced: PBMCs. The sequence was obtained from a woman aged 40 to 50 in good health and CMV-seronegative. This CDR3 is CASSFLGESTDTQYF. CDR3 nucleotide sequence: TGCGCCAGCAGCTTCCTCGGGGAGAGCACAGATACGCAGTATTTT.